The sequence of this T cell receptor (beta chain) was determined in a study of T-cell memory formation after mild COVID-19. The CDR3 is 15 residues long. With 6 bases removed from V and 8 bases from J, the gap between germline ends came to 22 bases. TCRdb fed the 5' RACE reads into MiXCR, producing one record per CDR3 protein. In the table there are around 340,000 distinct CDR3 sequences, about 13% of which are singletons. This clonotype turned up a few times. The sequenced sample consisted of PBMCs or a T cell subset sorted from them (not recorded which). V is TRBV12-3 or TRBV12-4 and J is TRBJ1-2, with D maybe TRBD1 (5 bases). This clonotype was obtained from a man aged 18-30 years who had mild COVID-19 (a few samples of this study predate the infection). Cell type and time point are not known. CDR3 coding DNA: TGTGCCAGCAGCCCGACGGGACGGATGACCCGGGGCTACACCTTC. Translation gives CASSPTGRMTRGYTF.